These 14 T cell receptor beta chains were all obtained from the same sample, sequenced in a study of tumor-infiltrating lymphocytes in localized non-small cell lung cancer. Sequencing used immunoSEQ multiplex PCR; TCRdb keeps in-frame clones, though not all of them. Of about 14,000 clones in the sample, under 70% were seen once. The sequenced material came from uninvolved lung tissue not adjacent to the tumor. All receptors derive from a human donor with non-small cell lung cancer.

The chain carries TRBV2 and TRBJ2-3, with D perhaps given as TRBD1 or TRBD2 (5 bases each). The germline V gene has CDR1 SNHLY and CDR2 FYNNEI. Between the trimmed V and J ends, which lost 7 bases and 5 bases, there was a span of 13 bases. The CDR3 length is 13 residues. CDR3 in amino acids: CASKGTDKDTQYF. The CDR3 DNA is TGTGCCAGCAAGGGGACGGACAAAGATACGCAGTATTTT.

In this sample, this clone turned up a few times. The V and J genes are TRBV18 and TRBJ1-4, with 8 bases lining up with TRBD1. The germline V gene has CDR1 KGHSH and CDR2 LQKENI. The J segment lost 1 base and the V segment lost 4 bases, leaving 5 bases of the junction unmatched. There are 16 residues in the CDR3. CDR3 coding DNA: TGTGCCAGCTCACATCAGGGGGCAATAACTAATGAAAAACTGTTTTTT. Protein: CASSHQGAITNEKLFF.

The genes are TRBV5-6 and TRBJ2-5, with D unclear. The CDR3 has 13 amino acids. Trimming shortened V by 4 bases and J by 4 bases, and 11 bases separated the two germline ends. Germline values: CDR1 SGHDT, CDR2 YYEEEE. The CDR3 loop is CASSAGLGETQYF. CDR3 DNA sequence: TGTGCCAGCAGCGCCGGGCTCGGAGAGACCCAGTACTTC.

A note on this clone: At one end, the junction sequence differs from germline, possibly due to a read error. Here the CDR3 reads CASSLGHTIYF. CDR3 DNA sequence: TGCGCCAGCAGCCTTGGACACACCATATATTTT. The chain links TRBV4-1 to TRBJ1-3, with D hard to call. Germline assignment: CDR1 MGHRA and CDR2 YSYEKL. This CDR3 region has 11 residues.

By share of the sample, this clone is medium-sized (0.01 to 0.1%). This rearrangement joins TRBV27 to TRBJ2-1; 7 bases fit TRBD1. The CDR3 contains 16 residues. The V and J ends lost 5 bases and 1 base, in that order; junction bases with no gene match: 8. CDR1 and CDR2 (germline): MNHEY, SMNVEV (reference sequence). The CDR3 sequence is CASSPGQSRSYNEQFF. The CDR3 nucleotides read TGTGCCAGCAGTCCGGGACAGTCGAGGTCCTACAATGAGCAGTTCTTC.

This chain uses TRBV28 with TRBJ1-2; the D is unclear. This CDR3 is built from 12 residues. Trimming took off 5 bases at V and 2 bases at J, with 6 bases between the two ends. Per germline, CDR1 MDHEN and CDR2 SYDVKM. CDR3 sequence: CASSLYNYGYTF. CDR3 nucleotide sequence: TGTGCCAGCAGTCTATACAACTATGGCTACACCTTC.

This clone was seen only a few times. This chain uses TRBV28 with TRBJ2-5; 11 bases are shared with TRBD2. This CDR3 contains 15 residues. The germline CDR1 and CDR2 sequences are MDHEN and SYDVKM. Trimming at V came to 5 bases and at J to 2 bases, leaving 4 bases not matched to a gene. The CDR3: CASSSSGGGQETQYF. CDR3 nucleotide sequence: TGTGCCAGCAGTAGTAGCGGGGGGGGGCAAGAGACCCAGTACTTC.

The CDR3 here is CASTTSGGYNEQFF. The CDR3 DNA sequence: TGTGCCAGTACAACTAGCGGGGGATACAATGAGCAGTTCTTC. The chain is built from TRBV19 and TRBJ2-1; TRBD2 agrees at 11 bases. V dropped 7 bases and J dropped 4; count of bases not matched to a gene: 3. Germline V gene sequence: CDR1 LNHDA, CDR2 SQIVND (reference sequence). CDR3 length: 14 residues.

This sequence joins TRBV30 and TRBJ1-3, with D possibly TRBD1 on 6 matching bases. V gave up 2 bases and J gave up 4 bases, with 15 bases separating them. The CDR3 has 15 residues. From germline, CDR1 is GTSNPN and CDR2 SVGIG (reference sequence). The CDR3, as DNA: TGTGCCTGGAGTCCCCCGGACAGCTTCGGAAACACCATATATTTT. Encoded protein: CAWSPPDSFGNTIYF.

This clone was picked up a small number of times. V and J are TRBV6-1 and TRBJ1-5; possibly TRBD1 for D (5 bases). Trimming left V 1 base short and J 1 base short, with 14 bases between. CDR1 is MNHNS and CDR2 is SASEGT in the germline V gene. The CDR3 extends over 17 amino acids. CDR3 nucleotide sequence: TGTGCCAGCAGTGAAGAAGGGGTAACGGCGAGCAATCAGCCCCAGCATTTT. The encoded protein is CASSEEGVTASNQPQHF.

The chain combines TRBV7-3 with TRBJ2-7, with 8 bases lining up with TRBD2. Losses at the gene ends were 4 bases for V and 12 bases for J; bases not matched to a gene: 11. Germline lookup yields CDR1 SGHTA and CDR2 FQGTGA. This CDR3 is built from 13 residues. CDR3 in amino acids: CASSYLAGLTLYF. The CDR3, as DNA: TGTGCCAGCAGCTACTTAGCGGGGCTTACGTTGTACTTC.

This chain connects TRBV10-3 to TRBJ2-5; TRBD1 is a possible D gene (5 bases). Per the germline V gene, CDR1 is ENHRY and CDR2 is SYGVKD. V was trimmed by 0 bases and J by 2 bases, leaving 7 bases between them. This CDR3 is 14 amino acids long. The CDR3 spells CAISESTEQETQYF. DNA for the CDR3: TGTGCCATCAGTGAGTCGACAGAGCAAGAGACCCAGTACTTC.

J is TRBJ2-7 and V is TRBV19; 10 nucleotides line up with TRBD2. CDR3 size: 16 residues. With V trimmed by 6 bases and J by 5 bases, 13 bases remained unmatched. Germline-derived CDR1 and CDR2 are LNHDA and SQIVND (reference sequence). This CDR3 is CASSPRPSGRADEQYF. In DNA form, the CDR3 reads TGTGCCAGTAGCCCTCGCCCCAGCGGGAGGGCGGACGAGCAGTACTTC.

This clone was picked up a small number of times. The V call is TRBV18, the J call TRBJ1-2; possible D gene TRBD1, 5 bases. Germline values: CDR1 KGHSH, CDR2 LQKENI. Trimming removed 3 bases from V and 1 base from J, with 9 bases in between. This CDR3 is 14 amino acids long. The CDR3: CASSPPTVNYGYTF. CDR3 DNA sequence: TGTGCCAGCTCACCCCCGACAGTTAACTATGGCTACACCTTC.